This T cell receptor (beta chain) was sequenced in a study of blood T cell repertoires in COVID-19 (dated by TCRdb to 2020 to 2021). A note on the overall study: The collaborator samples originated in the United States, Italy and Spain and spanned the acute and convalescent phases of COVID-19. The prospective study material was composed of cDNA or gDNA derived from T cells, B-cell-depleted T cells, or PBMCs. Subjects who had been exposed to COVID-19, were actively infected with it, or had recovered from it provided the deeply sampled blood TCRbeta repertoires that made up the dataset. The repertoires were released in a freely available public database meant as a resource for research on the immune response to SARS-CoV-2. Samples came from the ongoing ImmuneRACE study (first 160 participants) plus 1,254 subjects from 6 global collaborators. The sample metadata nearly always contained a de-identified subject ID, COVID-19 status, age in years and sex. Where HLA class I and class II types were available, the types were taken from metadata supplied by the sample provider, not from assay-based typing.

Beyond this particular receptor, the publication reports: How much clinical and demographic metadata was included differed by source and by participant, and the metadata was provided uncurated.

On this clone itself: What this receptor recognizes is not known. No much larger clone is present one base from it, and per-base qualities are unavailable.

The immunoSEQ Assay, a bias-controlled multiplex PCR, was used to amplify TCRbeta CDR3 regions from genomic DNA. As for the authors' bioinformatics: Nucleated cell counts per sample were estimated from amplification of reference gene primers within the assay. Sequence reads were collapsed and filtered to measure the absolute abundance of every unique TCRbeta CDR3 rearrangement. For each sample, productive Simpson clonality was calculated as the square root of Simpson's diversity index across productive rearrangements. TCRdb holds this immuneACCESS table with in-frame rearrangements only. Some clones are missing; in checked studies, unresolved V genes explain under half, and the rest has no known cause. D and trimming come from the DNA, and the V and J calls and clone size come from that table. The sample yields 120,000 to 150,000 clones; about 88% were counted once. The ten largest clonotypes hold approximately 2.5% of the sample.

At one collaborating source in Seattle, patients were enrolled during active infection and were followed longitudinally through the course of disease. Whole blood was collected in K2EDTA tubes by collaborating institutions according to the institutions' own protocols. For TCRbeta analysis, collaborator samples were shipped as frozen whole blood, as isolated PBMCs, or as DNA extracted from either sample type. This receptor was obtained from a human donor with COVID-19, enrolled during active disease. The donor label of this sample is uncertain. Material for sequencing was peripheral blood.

For the CDR3, the sequence is CASSLRSEGGEQYF. The base sequence is TGCGCCAGCAGCTTAAGGTCTGAGGGAGGCGAGCAGTACTTC. The chain is assembled from TRBV5-1 and TRBJ2-7; matching of 6 bases hints at TRBD2 as the D gene. From a lookup of the germline V gene, CDR1 and CDR2 are SGHRS and YFSETQ. Deletion took 2 bases off V and 6 bases off J, with a span of 15 bases between the germline ends. Counted from cysteine to phenylalanine, this CDR3 has 14 amino acids. CDR3 DNA only is kept here, 42 bases in frame from base 1. With the portions outside the CDR3 filled from the reference TRBV5-1 and TRBJ2-7 genes, the complete variable region becomes KAGVTQTPRYLIKTRGQQVTLSCSPISGHRSVSWYQQTPGQGLQFLFEYFSETQRNKGNFPGRFSGRQFSNSRSEMNVSTLELGDSALYLCASSLRSEGGEQYFGPGTRLTVT.